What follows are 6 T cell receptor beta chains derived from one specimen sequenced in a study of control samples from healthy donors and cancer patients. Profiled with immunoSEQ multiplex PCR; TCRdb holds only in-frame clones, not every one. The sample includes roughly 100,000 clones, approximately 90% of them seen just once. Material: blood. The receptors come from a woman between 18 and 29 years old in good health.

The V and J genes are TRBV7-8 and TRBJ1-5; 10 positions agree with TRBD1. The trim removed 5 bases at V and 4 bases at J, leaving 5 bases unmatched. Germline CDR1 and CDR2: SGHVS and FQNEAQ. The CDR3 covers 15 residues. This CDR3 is CASSPTGQGNQPQHF. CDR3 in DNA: TGTGCCAGCAGCCCGACGGGACAGGGGAATCAGCCCCAGCATTTT.

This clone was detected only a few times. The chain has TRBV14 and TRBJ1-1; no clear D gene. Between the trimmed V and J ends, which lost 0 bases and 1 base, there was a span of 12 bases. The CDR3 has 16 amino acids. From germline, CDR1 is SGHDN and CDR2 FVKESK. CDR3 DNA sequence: TGTGCCAGCAGCCAAGATCCGGTAGCGCGGAACACTGAAGCTTTCTTT. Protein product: CASSQDPVARNTEAFF.

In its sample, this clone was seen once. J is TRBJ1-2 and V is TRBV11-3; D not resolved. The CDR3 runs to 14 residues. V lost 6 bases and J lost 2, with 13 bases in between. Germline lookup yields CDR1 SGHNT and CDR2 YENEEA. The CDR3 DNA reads TGTGCCAGCAGTCGGGATTCCGAGAACTATGGCTACACCTTC. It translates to CASSRDSENYGYTF.

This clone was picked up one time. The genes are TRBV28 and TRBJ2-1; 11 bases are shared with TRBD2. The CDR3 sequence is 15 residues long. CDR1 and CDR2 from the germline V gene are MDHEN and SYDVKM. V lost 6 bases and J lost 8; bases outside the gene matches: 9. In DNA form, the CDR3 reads TGTGCCAGCAGAATAGCGGGGGGGCCAGTGGATGAGCAGTTCTTC. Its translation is CASRIAGGPVDEQFF.

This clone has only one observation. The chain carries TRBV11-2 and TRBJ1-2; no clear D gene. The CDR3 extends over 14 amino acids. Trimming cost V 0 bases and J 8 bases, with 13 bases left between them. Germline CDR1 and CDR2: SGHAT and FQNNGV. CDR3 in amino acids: CASSLDLGVTGYTF. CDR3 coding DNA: TGTGCCAGCAGCTTAGATCTCGGTGTAACGGGCTACACCTTC.

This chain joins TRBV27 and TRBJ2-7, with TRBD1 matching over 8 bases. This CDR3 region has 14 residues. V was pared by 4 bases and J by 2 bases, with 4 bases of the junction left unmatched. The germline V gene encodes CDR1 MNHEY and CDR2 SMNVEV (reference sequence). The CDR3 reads CASSYDRGAYEQYF. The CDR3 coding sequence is TGTGCCAGCAGTTATGACAGGGGAGCCTACGAGCAGTACTTC.